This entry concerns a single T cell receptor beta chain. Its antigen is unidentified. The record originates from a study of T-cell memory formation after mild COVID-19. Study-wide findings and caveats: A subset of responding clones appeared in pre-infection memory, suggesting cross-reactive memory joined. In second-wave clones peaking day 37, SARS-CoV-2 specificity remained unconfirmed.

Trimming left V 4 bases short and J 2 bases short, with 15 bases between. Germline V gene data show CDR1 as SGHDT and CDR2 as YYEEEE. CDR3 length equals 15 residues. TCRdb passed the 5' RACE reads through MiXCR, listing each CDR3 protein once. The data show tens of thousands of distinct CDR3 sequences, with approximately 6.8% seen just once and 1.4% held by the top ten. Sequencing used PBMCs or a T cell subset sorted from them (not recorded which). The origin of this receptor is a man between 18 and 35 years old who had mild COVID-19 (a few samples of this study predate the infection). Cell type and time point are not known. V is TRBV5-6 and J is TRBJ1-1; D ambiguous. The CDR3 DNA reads TGTGCCAGCAGCCACCGAGGATGGGGAAACACTGAAGCTTTCTTT. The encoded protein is CASSHRGWGNTEAFF.